Here is one T cell receptor (beta chain) with its context. Its specificity is unknown. Method: immunoSEQ multiplex PCR; TCRdb's copy keeps in-frame clones and lacks some. The sample holds some 10,000 clones, approximately 64% seen once. The data originate from a study of tumor-infiltrating lymphocytes in localized non-small cell lung cancer. Study-wide points: Compared with uninvolved lung, tumors showed higher T cell infiltration by TCRbeta sequencing. T-cell fraction did not differ between immunotypes IM1 and IM2.

V lost 8 bases to trimming and J lost 1 base, with 15 bases between them. The CDR3 runs 14 residues. Germline V gives CDR1 SGHTA, CDR2 FQGNSA. The sequencing sample was made of lung tumor tissue. The chain has TRBV7-2 and TRBJ2-7; tentatively, D is TRBD1 (6 bases). This TCR was sampled from a human donor with non-small cell lung cancer. Here the CDR3 reads CASGTGLISYEQYF. In nucleotides, the CDR3 is TGTGCCAGCGGAACAGGGCTTATATCCTACGAGCAGTACTTC.